One sample yielded the 30 T cell receptor beta chains listed below, sequenced in a study of T cells in Graves' hyperthyroidism and ophthalmopathy (dated by TCRdb to the late 2010s). Libraries came from multiplex PCR. The sample was run on an Illumina HiSeq 2000. Amplification of TCR beta CDR3 regions was carried out from RNA transcripts. For the first round of RT-PCR on the TCR CDR3, the HTBI primer set was used together with the Qiagen OneStep RT-PCR kit. Using fastp at Q25 and MiXCR, TCRdb reprocessed the public reads and kept productive beta chains. Under each unique CDR3 protein, matching rows form one entry showing the most common genes and DNA. Across this sample there are 500,000 to 650,000 distinct CDR3 sequences, with nearly 20% seen only once. The ten top clones hold about half of the sample. Sequencing was done on a sample of blood. The receptors were sampled from a man aged 40-50 years with Graves' ophthalmopathy.

The chain recombines TRBV20-1 with TRBJ1-2, with 11 positions matching TRBD1. Germline CDR1 reads DFQATT; CDR2 reads SNEGSKA (reference sequence). The CDR3 loop spans 16 amino acids. After removal of 6 bases from V and 8 bases from J, the junction contained 17 bases not matched to a gene. In DNA form, the CDR3 reads TGCAGTGCAACCGGGACAGGGGGTATAAGAGCTCGGGGCTACACCTTC. Residues: CSATGTGGIRARGYTF.

This clonotype was picked up many times. The chain links TRBV12-3 or TRBV12-4 to TRBJ2-7, with 11 bases matching TRBD1. The CDR3 loop spans 17 amino acids. The trim removed 6 bases at V and 6 bases at J, leaving 16 bases unmatched. The CDR3 sequence is CASRVAAGTGGKGEQYF. The CDR3 coding sequence is TGTGCCAGCAGGGTGGCAGCCGGGACAGGGGGTAAGGGCGAGCAGTACTTC.

This clonotype was detected a few times. The chain joins TRBV7-2 to TRBJ2-2; D remains ambiguous. Trimming took 4 bases from V and 10 from J, leaving 7 bases between them. Germline CDR1 and CDR2: SGHTA and FQGNSA. This CDR3 region has 11 residues. CDR3 protein: CASSSLEELFF. The CDR3 DNA is TGTGCCAGCAGCTCCTTGGAGGAGCTGTTTTTT.

This clonotype was recorded a few times. The rearrangement links TRBV2 to TRBJ1-5, with a possible D match to TRBD1 (6 bases). Deletions cut 3 bases from V and 4 bases from J, with 13 bases between. The CDR3 extends over 15 amino acids. Germline CDR1 is SNHLY and CDR2 is FYNNEI. CDR3: CASSEGRGWNQPQHF. The CDR3 region has the DNA TGTGCCAGCAGTGAGGGCAGGGGCTGGAATCAGCCCCAGCATTTT.

This chain links TRBV14 with TRBJ2-2; D is undetermined. The CDR3 consists of 13 residues. CDR1 SGHDN and CDR2 FVKESK come from the germline V gene. The germline V and J ends were trimmed by 4 bases and 8 bases, with 11 bases remaining between them. As DNA, the CDR3 is TGTGCCAGCAGCCCTCTTACGAGGGGGGAGCTGTTTTTT. Its translation: CASSPLTRGELFF.

The sample holds many counts of this clonotype. V gene TRBV20-1 combines with J gene TRBJ2-1, with 12 bases matching TRBD2. There are 16 residues in the CDR3. V lost 0 bases and J lost 3; bases outside the gene matches: 3. Per the germline V gene, CDR1 is DFQATT and CDR2 is SNEGSKA (reference sequence). The CDR3 spells CSARDLAGGDYNEQFF. The DNA for the CDR3 is TGCAGTGCTAGAGACCTAGCGGGAGGGGACTACAATGAGCAGTTCTTC.

This clonotype was recorded at least ten times. The genes are TRBV7-8 and TRBJ2-5; either TRBD1 or TRBD2 may fit D (5 bases each). The germline V gene has CDR1 SGHVS and CDR2 FQNEAQ. This CDR3 comprises 16 residues. V was cut by 5 bases and J by 5 bases, with 21 bases left in between. The CDR3 loop is CASSQPMRGSRETQYF. CDR3 DNA: TGTGCCAGCAGCCAACCTATGAGGGGCAGCCGGGAGACCCAGTACTTC.

This chain uses TRBV6-1 with TRBJ1-5; 7 bases are shared with TRBD1. With V trimmed by 5 bases and J by 4 bases, 8 bases remained unmatched. This CDR3 spans 15 amino acids. Germline lookup yields CDR1 MNHNS and CDR2 SASEGT. The CDR3 is CASSKRDSSNQPQHF. The DNA of the CDR3 is TGTGCCAGCAGTAAACGGGACAGCTCTAATCAGCCCCAGCATTTT.

On this clonotype: It may be a read error: a sequence one base away is much more abundant. The CDR3 reads CASSFEQGAEAFF. The CDR3 DNA sequence: TGTGCCAGCAGCTTCGAGCAGGGCGCTGAAGCTTTCTTT. This chain links TRBV5-5 with TRBJ1-1, with a possible D match to TRBD1 (5 bases). Trimming left V 2 bases short and J 6 bases short, with 11 bases between. CDR1 and CDR2 from the germline V gene are SGHKS and YYEKEE (reference sequence). The CDR3 is 13 residues long.

This clonotype was seen repeatedly, ten times or more. The chain uses TRBV12-3 or TRBV12-4 and TRBJ2-5; 8 nucleotides line up with TRBD2. The CDR3 runs 16 residues. V shed 0 bases, J shed 7 bases, and the junction held 10 bases outside the gene matches. The DNA of the CDR3 is TGTGCCAGCAGTTTAGCTAGCGGGGCCGCGATCGGGACCCAGTACTTC. Translating it yields CASSLASGAAIGTQYF.

Ten or more counts support this clonotype. The chain is built from TRBV18 and TRBJ2-5; D is unclear. CDR1 KGHSH and CDR2 LQKENI come from the germline V gene. V lost 3 bases to trimming and J lost 1 base, with 9 bases between them. CDR3 size: 14 residues. The CDR3 DNA is TGTGCCAGCTCACCCCCCTCCACCCAAGAGACCCAGTACTTC. It yields the protein CASSPPSTQETQYF.

The chain carries TRBV29-1 and TRBJ2-1; TRBD2 matches 8 bases. Germline V lookup: CDR1 SQVTM, CDR2 ANQGSEA. Germline trimming cut 0 bases from V and 2 bases from J; bases unmatched to any gene: 9. The length of the CDR3 is 17 residues. In DNA, the CDR3 is TGCAGCGTTGAAGACGACAGCGGGAGAGCGACCTACAATGAGCAGTTCTTC. Its translation: CSVEDDSGRATYNEQFF.

This chain uses TRBV11-2 with TRBJ2-6; 7 bases map to TRBD1. The CDR3 covers 15 residues. The junction had 2 bases not matched to a gene; V was cut back by 5 bases and J by 1 base. Germline values: CDR1 SGHAT, CDR2 FQNNGV. This chain's CDR3 is CASSLGQSGANVLTF. The CDR3 DNA is TGTGCCAGCAGCCTGGGACAGTCTGGGGCCAACGTCCTGACTTTC.

This clonotype came up many times. The V and J genes are TRBV7-8 and TRBJ2-3; D is perhaps TRBD1 (6 bases). Germline V gives CDR1 SGHVS, CDR2 FQNEAQ. Trimming removed 5 bases from V and 4 bases from J, with 19 bases in between. The CDR3 has 16 residues. The CDR3 protein is CASSRLDSSGSDTQYF. The CDR3 nucleotides are TGTGCCAGCAGCCGTTTGGACAGTAGTGGCTCAGATACGCAGTATTTT.

This clonotype was picked up many times. This chain connects TRBV6-1 to TRBJ1-1; the match to TRBD1 covers 12 bases. The germline V gene has CDR1 MNHNS and CDR2 SASEGT. The junction had 15 bases not matched to a gene; V was cut back by 10 bases and J by 0 bases. CDR3 size: 18 residues. The CDR3 sequence: CAITPGGTGGFMNTEAFF. CDR3 DNA sequence: TGTGCCATCACACCTGGCGGGACAGGGGGCTTCATGAACACTGAAGCTTTCTTT.

This clonotype was counted ten times or more. The J gene is TRBJ1-1, the V gene TRBV5-1; no firm D call. Germline CDR1 reads SGHRS; CDR2 reads YFSETQ. The CDR3 loop spans 14 amino acids. Between the trimmed V and J ends, which lost 0 bases and 1 base, there was a span of 7 bases. DNA of the CDR3: TGCGCCAGCAGCTTGGAACAGACGAACACTGAAGCTTTCTTT. As protein: CASSLEQTNTEAFF.

This clonotype was seen more than once but under ten times. An end of the junction differs from the germline gene, which may be a read error. The chain recombines TRBV7-8 with TRBJ2-7; no reliable D call. The CDR3 sequence is 13 residues long. Germline V gives CDR1 SGHVS, CDR2 FQNEAQ. Here the CDR3 reads CASSLERTYERYF. The CDR3 nucleotides read TGTGCCAGCAGCTTAGAGAGAACCTACGAGCGGTACTTC.

A word on this clonotype: A read error is possible here, since a much larger clone lies one base away. V is TRBV6-1 and J is TRBJ1-1; possible D gene TRBD1, 5 bases. CDR1 is MNHNS and CDR2 is SASEGT in the germline V gene. The CDR3 covers 12 residues. The CDR3 coding sequence is TGTGCCTGCAGTGAAGGGGTCGCTGAAGCTTTCTTT. Translating gives CACSEGVAEAFF.

This clonotype has at least ten counts. V usage is TRBV30 and J usage is TRBJ2-7; D is unresolved. V lost 2 bases to trimming and J lost 1 base, with 6 bases between them. Germline V gene data show CDR1 as GTSNPN and CDR2 as SVGIG (reference sequence). CDR3 length: 12 amino acids. Here the CDR3 DNA reads TGTGCCTGGAGTCAGAGTTCCTACGAGCAGTACTTC. As protein: CAWSQSSYEQYF.

This chain uses TRBV9 with TRBJ1-1; D may be TRBD1 (6 bases). Germline V gene lookup returns CDR1 SGDLS and CDR2 YYNGEE. The CDR3 consists of 15 residues. Trimming stripped 6 bases from V and 6 bases from J, with 21 bases between. The CDR3 reads CASTFWGHFNAEAFF. The CDR3 DNA reads TGTGCCAGCACCTTTTGGGGACATTTTAACGCTGAAGCTTTCTTT.

This chain connects TRBV24-1 to TRBJ1-1; D might be TRBD1 (5 bases). Germline CDR1 reads KGHDR; CDR2 reads SFDVKD. The CDR3 is 16 amino acids. V dropped 5 bases and J dropped 0 bases, with 15 bases sitting between them. The CDR3 DNA sequence: TGTGCCACCAGTGGGGCAGGGTCGTATCTGAACACTGAAGCTTTCTTT. Amino acids: CATSGAGSYLNTEAFF.

Of note for this clonotype: It may be a read error: a sequence one base away is much more abundant. V and J are TRBV11-2 and TRBJ2-7; D unresolved. Near its end, the DNA agrees better with TRBJ2-1, so the J call may be wrong. This CDR3 spans 14 amino acids. Germline V gene lookup returns CDR1 SGHAT and CDR2 FQNNGV. CDR3 sequence: CASSLGARTYEQFF. As DNA, the CDR3 is TGTGCCAGCAGCTTAGGGGCTAGGACCTACGAGCAGTTCTTC.

The V and J genes are TRBV27 and TRBJ1-4; D not resolved. CDR3 length equals 14 residues. Trimming took off 6 bases at V and 10 bases at J, with 18 bases between the two ends. From germline, CDR1 is MNHEY and CDR2 SMNVEV (reference sequence). The CDR3 is CASSWSTTGGKLFF. In nucleotides, the CDR3 is TGTGCCAGCAGCTGGAGCACTACTGGAGGAAAACTGTTTTTT. The full variable domain, in which reference TRBV27 and TRBJ1-4 provide the parts outside the CDR3, is EAQVTQNPRYLITVTGKKLTVTCSQNMNHEYMSWYRQDPGLGLRQIYYSMNVEVTDKGDVPEGYKVSRKEKRNFPLILESPSPNQTSLYFCASSWSTTGGKLFFGSGTQLSVL.

This clonotype has at least ten counts. This sequence joins TRBV6-1 and TRBJ2-7; D is ambiguous. The CDR3 loop spans 13 amino acids. Deletions cut 11 bases from V and 1 base from J, with 15 bases between. Germline CDR1 reads MNHNS; CDR2 reads SASEGT. The CDR3 nucleotides read TGTGCCGCAACCAAGGTGGGGTCCTACGAGCAGTACTTC. Encoded protein: CAATKVGSYEQYF.

V usage is TRBV20-1 and J usage is TRBJ2-4; D remains unclear. The CDR3 is 11 amino acids. Germline CDR1 and CDR2: DFQATT and SNEGSKA (reference sequence). Trimming removed 4 bases at V and 8 bases at J, with 9 bases between. As DNA, the CDR3 is TGCAGTGCTAAACATCGGGACATTCAGTACTTC. Translating it yields CSAKHRDIQYF.

On this clonotype itself: A much larger clonotype is one base distant, so this may be a read error. The J gene is TRBJ2-1, the V gene TRBV5-1; D gene uncertain. V was pared by 7 bases and J by 6 bases, with 8 bases between. In germline, CDR1 is SGHRS, CDR2 YFSETQ. The CDR3 runs to 11 residues. The CDR3 DNA is TGCGCCAGCGGGAAGGGCAATGAGCAGTTCTTC. Its protein is CASGKGNEQFF.

The chain joins TRBV30 to TRBJ1-2; weak D call: TRBD1 (6 bases). The CDR3 loop spans 12 amino acids. Per germline, CDR1 GTSNPN and CDR2 SVGIG (reference sequence). Between the trimmed V and J ends, which lost 5 bases and 3 bases, there was a span of 10 bases. The CDR3 DNA reads TGTGCCTGGGCCGGGGGGCACTATGGCTACACCTTC. Translated, it gives CAWAGGHYGYTF.

In its sample, this clonotype was seen many times. The chain employs TRBV12-3 or TRBV12-4 and TRBJ1-5; D uncertain. This CDR3 is 13 amino acids long. Trimming shortened V by 2 bases and J by 5 bases, and 7 bases separated the two germline ends. CDR3 amino acids: CASSLNEYQPQHF. In DNA, the CDR3 is TGTGCCAGCAGTTTAAACGAATATCAGCCCCAGCATTTT.

This rearrangement joins TRBV6-1 to TRBJ2-7; the match to TRBD2 covers 7 bases. J lost 3 bases, V lost 6 bases, and 11 bases had no gene match. CDR3 length equals 15 residues. The germline V gene has CDR1 MNHNS and CDR2 SASEGT. CDR3 in DNA: TGTGCCAGCAGCCGGGACTACTCTGGGCGCTACGAGCAGTACTTC. It encodes CASSRDYSGRYEQYF.

The gene calls are TRBV4-1 and TRBJ2-3; D perhaps matches TRBD2 (7 bases). Trimming stripped 7 bases from V and 1 base from J, with 24 bases between. This CDR3 has 18 residues. Germline V gene sequence: CDR1 MGHRA, CDR2 YSYEKL. The CDR3 bases are TGCGCCAGCAACCGGCGCGGGGGCGGAGGGGGAGGCACAGATACGCAGTATTTT. As protein: CASNRRGGGGGGTDTQYF.